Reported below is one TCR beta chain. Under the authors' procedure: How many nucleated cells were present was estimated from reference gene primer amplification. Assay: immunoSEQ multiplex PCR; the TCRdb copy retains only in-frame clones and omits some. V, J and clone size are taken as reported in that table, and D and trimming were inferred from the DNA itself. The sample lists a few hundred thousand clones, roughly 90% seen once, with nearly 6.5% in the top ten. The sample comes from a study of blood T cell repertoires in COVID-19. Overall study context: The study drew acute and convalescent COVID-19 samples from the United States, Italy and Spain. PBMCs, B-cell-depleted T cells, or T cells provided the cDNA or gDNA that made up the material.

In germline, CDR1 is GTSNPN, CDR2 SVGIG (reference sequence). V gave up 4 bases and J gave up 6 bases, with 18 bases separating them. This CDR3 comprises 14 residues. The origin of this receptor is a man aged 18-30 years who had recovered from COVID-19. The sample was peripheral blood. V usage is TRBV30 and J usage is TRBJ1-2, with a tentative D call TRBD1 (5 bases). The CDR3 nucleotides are TGTGCCTGGACTTGGGGGGAATGGGCCGATGGCTACACCTTC. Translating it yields CAWTWGEWADGYTF.